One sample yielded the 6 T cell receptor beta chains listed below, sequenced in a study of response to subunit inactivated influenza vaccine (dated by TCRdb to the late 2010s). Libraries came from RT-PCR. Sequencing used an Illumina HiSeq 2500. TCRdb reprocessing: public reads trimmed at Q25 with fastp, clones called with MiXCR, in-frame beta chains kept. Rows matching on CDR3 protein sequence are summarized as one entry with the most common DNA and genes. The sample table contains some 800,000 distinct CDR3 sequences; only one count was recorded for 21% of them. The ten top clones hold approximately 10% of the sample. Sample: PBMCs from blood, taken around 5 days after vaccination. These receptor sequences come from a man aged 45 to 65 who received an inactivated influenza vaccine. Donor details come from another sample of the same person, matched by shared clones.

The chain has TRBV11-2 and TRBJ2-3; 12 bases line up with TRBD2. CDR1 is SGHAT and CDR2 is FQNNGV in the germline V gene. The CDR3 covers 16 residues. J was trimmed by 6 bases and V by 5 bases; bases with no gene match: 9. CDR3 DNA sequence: TGTGCCAGCAGCGTACTAGCGGGGGGTTCGTTGGATACGCAGTATTTT. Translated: CASSVLAGGSLDTQYF.

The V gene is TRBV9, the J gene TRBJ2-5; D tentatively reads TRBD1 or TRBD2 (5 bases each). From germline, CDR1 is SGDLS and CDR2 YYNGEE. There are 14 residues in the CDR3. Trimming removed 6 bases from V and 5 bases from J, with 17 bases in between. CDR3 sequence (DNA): TGTGCCAGCACCGTGGGCGGGTGGGGGGAGACCCAGTACTTC. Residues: CASTVGGWGETQYF.

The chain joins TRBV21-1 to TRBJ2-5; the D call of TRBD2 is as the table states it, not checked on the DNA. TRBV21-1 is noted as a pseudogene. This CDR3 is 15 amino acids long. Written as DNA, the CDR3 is TGTGCCAGCAGCCTACGGAGCGGGGGGAATGAGACCCAGTACTTC. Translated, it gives CASSLRSGGNETQYF.

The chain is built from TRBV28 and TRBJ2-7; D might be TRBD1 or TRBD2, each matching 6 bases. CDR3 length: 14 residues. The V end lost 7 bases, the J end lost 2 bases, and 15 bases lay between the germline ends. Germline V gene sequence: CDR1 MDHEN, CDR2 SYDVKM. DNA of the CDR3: TGTGCCAGCACTTCGGGGGCGCGGACCTACGAGCAGTACTTC. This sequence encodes CASTSGARTYEQYF.

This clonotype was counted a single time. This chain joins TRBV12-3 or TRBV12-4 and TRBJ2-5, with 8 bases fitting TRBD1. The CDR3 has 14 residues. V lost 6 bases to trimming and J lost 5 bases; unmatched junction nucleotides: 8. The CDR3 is CASRLGTGSETQYF. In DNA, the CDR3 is TGTGCCAGCAGGCTGGGGACAGGCAGCGAGACCCAGTACTTC.

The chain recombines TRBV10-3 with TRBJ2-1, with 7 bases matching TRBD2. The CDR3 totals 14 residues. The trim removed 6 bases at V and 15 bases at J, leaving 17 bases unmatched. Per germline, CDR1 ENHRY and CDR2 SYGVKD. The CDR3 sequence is CAIRGASGPQVPFF. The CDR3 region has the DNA TGTGCCATCAGGGGAGCTAGCGGCCCTCAAGTACCGTTCTTC.